This TCR beta chain was sequenced during a study of cytomegalovirus exposure and HLA in healthy donors. General study findings and limits: Most of the TCR beta V segments (in an earlier analysis) were productive either about 87% or about 30% of the time. Reportedly, TCR beta sequences accurately predicted HLA-A and HLA-B alleles in most subjects. Immune exposure data for these donors was limited to CMV serostatus.

Vbeta (60) and Jbeta (13) primers were used in the PCR. The method was immunoSEQ multiplex PCR; TCRdb's version includes in-frame clones alone and lacks a portion of them. The sample has about 140,000 clones; 70% to 85% are singletons. Nominal health characterized the donors when sampled, though unrecorded immune exposures were likely. Regarding this clone: The antigen is not known.

The CDR3 is 15 residues long. Germline-derived CDR1 and CDR2 are SGDLS and YYNGEE. Trimming removed 3 bases at V and 8 bases at J, with 18 bases between. The clonotype comes from a woman in her forties in good health and CMV-seronegative. The V gene is TRBV9, the J gene TRBJ2-1, with a weak D call TRBD1 (5 bases). The sequencing sample was made of PBMCs. CDR3: CASSESPDETDEQFF. In nucleotides, the CDR3 is TGTGCCAGCAGCGAGTCTCCGGACGAGACAGATGAGCAGTTCTTC.